The 25 T cell receptor beta chains below all came from one sample that was sequenced in a study of CD8+ T cells in alopecia areata (dated by TCRdb to 2017 to 2018). The method behind the library was the immunoSEQ multiplex PCR assay. For TCR sequencing, RNA was extracted from every sample and reverse transcribed into cDNA to serve as template. In TCRdb, the immuneACCESS table is reduced to in-frame sequences with V and J assigned. These tables do not hold every clone; where another copy was compared, an unresolved V gene accounts for under half, and the others remain unexplained. This sample lists 120,000 to 150,000 clones; more than 40% were detected once. About 6.3% of the sample is in the top ten clones. The specimen sequenced was CD4+ T cells sorted from blood. Source of these receptors: a human donor with alopecia areata.

Here the CDR3 reads CASSSDRDGYTF. The CDR3 nucleotides are TGCGCCAGCAGCTCTGACAGGGACGGCTACACCTTC. J is TRBJ1-2 and V is TRBV5-1; 7 bases map to TRBD1. CDR1 SGHRS and CDR2 YFSETQ come from the germline V gene. This CDR3 is 12 amino acids long. J gave up 8 bases and V 3 bases, and 4 bases lay outside the gene matches.

In this sample, this clone turned up a few times. The V and J genes are TRBV10-3 and TRBJ2-1; TRBD2 aligns across 15 bases. Germline CDR1 ENHRY, CDR2 SYGVKD. V lost 7 bases to trimming and J lost 1 base; unmatched junction nucleotides: 8. This CDR3 region has 18 residues. CDR3 coding DNA: TGTGCCATCAATCACCTCGGGACTAGCGGGAGGTCCTACAATGAGCAGTTCTTC. It encodes CAINHLGTSGRSYNEQFF.

The DNA of the CDR3 is TGCGCCAGCAGGGGCCCGACAGGGGTGAACACTGAAGCTTTCTTT. Translated: CASRGPTGVNTEAFF. The rearrangement joins TRBV5-1 to TRBJ1-1, with 8 bases lining up with TRBD1. V trimming: 5 bases; J trimming: 0 bases; junction bases outside the gene matches: 6. The CDR3 has 15 residues. Germline CDR1 and CDR2: SGHRS and YFSETQ.

The chain recombines TRBV2 with TRBJ2-7; D possibly corresponds to TRBD1 (5 bases). CDR3 length: 11 amino acids. Germline CDR1 SNHLY, CDR2 FYNNEI. Trimming stripped 4 bases from V and 5 bases from J, with 6 bases between. In DNA form, the CDR3 reads TGTGCCAGCAGTGTGGACAACGAGCAGTACTTC. It specifies CASSVDNEQYF. Variable domain in full (rest from reference TRBV2 and TRBJ2-7): EPEVTQTPSHQVTQMGQEVILRCVPISNHLYFYWYRQILGQKVEFLVSFYNNEISEKSEIFDDQFSVERPDGSNFTLKIRSTKLEDSAMYFCASSVDNEQYFGPGTRLTVT.

The chain joins TRBV2 to TRBJ2-5; 7 positions agree with TRBD1. The CDR3 extends over 13 amino acids. Trimming took 5 bases from V and 5 from J; bases not matched to a gene: 5. Germline-derived CDR1 and CDR2 are SNHLY and FYNNEI. CDR3 protein: CASSTTGFETQYF. The CDR3 bases are TGTGCCAGCAGTACGACAGGGTTTGAGACCCAGTACTTC.

The CDR3 sequence: CASSTGTGNEQFF. As DNA, the CDR3 is TGCGCCAGCAGCACCGGGACAGGGAATGAGCAGTTCTTC. The chain combines TRBV10-2 with TRBJ2-1; 9 bases agree with TRBD1. Germline CDR1 and CDR2: WSHSY and SAAADI. With V trimmed by 6 bases and J by 7 bases, 4 bases remained unmatched. The CDR3 is 13 residues long.

This clone has more than one count but fewer than ten. This chain uses TRBV29-1 with TRBJ1-1; D ambiguous. The germline V gene encodes CDR1 SQVTM and CDR2 ANQGSEA. This CDR3 is 12 amino acids long. The CDR3 nucleotides are TGCACCGCCCTCAGGATGGACACTGAAGCTTTCTTT. This encodes CTALRMDTEAFF.

This chain links TRBV7-9 with TRBJ2-4, with a possible D match to TRBD2 (5 bases). This CDR3 has 14 amino acids. Germline values: CDR1 SEHNR, CDR2 FQNEAQ (reference sequence). V lost 5 bases, J lost 3 bases, and 11 bases lay in between. In nucleotides, the CDR3 is TGTGCCAGCAGCCGAGCTGAGGGCAAAAACATTCAGTACTTC. It encodes CASSRAEGKNIQYF.

The CDR3 nucleotides read TGTGCCAGCATGGGGGGCACCTACGAGCAGTACTTC. This sequence encodes CASMGGTYEQYF. V is TRBV6-5 and J is TRBJ2-7; TRBD1 or TRBD2 may be the D gene (6 bases each). V was cut by 7 bases and J by 2 bases, with 9 bases left in between. Germline V gives CDR1 MNHEY, CDR2 SVGAGI. This CDR3 comprises 12 residues.

The rearrangement joins TRBV2 to TRBJ2-1, with D perhaps TRBD1 or TRBD2 (5 bases each). The CDR3 is 14 amino acids. CDR1 is SNHLY and CDR2 is FYNNEI in the germline V gene. Trimming removed 10 bases from V and 6 bases from J, with 19 bases in between. The CDR3 loop is CATTPGPRGNEQFF. The CDR3 DNA reads as TGTGCCACTACCCCGGGGCCCCGCGGCAATGAGCAGTTCTTC. Variable domain in full (rest from reference TRBV2 and TRBJ2-1): EPEVTQTPSHQVTQMGQEVILRCVPISNHLYFYWYRQILGQKVEFLVSFYNNEISEKSEIFDDQFSVERPDGSNFTLKIRSTKLEDSAMYFCATTPGPRGNEQFFGPGTRLTVL.

V gene TRBV29-1 combines with J gene TRBJ2-1; no firm D call. With 3 bases removed from V and 0 bases from J, the gap between germline ends came to 9 bases. Germline CDR1 and CDR2: SQVTM and ANQGSEA. The CDR3 is made up of 14 amino acids. CDR3 DNA sequence: TGCAGCGTTGATCGCGCTAGCTCCTACAATGAGCAGTTCTTC. Amino acids: CSVDRASSYNEQFF.

This chain joins TRBV6-5 and TRBJ1-5; D might be TRBD1 (5 bases). V was clipped by 6 bases and J by 7 bases, with 10 bases between them. The CDR3 totals 12 residues. Germline CDR1 MNHEY, CDR2 SVGAGI. The CDR3 nucleotides are TGTGCCAGCAGACGTACAGGACAGCCCCAGCATTTT. It yields the protein CASRRTGQPQHF.

The chain joins TRBV29-1 to TRBJ1-2, with a tentative D call TRBD1 (5 bases). The CDR3 runs to 11 residues. In germline, CDR1 is SQVTM, CDR2 ANQGSEA. V dropped 2 bases and J dropped 7 bases, with 8 bases sitting between them. In DNA form, the CDR3 reads TGCAGCGTTGAATCACAGGCTGGCTACACCTTC. Protein product: CSVESQAGYTF.

This clone came up a few times. The chain has TRBV11-3 and TRBJ1-2, with D uncertain. Germline V gives CDR1 SGHNT, CDR2 YENEEA. The V gene lost 5 bases and the J gene lost 3 bases, with 13 bases spanning the gap. The CDR3 extends over 14 amino acids. The CDR3 sequence: CASSPGGLDYGYTF. The CDR3 nucleotides read TGTGCCAGCAGCCCGGGCGGCTTGGACTATGGCTACACCTTC.

V usage is TRBV6-1 and J usage is TRBJ1-2; possibly TRBD1 for D (5 bases). The V gene's germline CDR1 is MNHNS and CDR2 SASEGT. V lost 3 bases, J lost 4 bases, and 9 bases lay in between. This CDR3 is built from 13 residues. In nucleotides, the CDR3 is TGTGCCAGCAGTGAGTCCGGGACCTATGGCTACACCTTC. It is translated as CASSESGTYGYTF.

V and J are TRBV6-6 and TRBJ2-5; 7 nucleotides match TRBD2. With V trimmed by 6 bases and J by 8 bases, 6 bases remained unmatched. Germline CDR1 reads MNHNY; CDR2 reads SVGAGI (reference sequence). The length of the CDR3 is 12 residues. The DNA for the CDR3 is TGTGCCAGCAGCCCCCGGGAGGCCACCCAGTACTTC. This gives the protein CASSPREATQYF.

The rearrangement joins TRBV7-8 to TRBJ2-1; tentatively, D is TRBD2 (5 bases). V was clipped by 5 bases and J by 6 bases, with 14 bases between them. The CDR3 length is 14 residues. CDR1 is SGHVS, CDR2 FQNEAQ, per germline. Here the CDR3 DNA reads TGTGCCAGCAGCCCCCACGAGACTACCAATGAGCAGTTCTTC. Translated, it gives CASSPHETTNEQFF. The whole variable domain, filled in from reference TRBV7-8 and TRBJ2-1, reads GAGVSQSPRYKVAKRGQDVALRCDPISGHVSLFWYQQALGQGPEFLTYFQNEAQLDKSGLPSDRFFAERPEGSVSTLKIQRTQQEDSAVYLCASSPHETTNEQFFGPGTRLTVL.

This clone showed up just a few times. V is TRBV28 and J is TRBJ2-6; D unresolved. CDR1 and CDR2 from the germline V gene are MDHEN and SYDVKM. Trimming removed 5 bases from V and 0 bases from J, with 8 bases in between. The CDR3 contains 15 residues. CDR3 nucleotide sequence: TGTGCCAGCAGTAATCGATTCTCTGGGGCCAACGTCCTGACTTTC. It is translated as CASSNRFSGANVLTF.

The chain joins TRBV7-9 to TRBJ2-1, with D perhaps TRBD2 (6 bases). The CDR3 spans 15 residues. Trimming removed 8 bases at V and 8 bases at J, with 22 bases between. Germline lookup yields CDR1 SEHNR and CDR2 FQNEAQ (reference sequence). CDR3 in DNA: TGTGCCAGCCACCGGACGGGAGCGGTTGGGGATGAGCAGTTCTTC. Its protein product is CASHRTGAVGDEQFF. Full variable domain (remainder filled in from reference TRBV7-9 and TRBJ2-1): DTGVSQNPRHKITKRGQNVTFRCDPISEHNRLYWYRQTLGQGPEFLTYFQNEAQLEKSRLLSDRFSAERPKGSFSTLEIQRTEQGDSAMYLCASHRTGAVGDEQFFGPGTRLTVL.

This clone showed up just once. This chain joins TRBV5-1 and TRBJ2-1; TRBD2 matches 7 bases. The V gene's germline CDR1 is SGHRS and CDR2 YFSETQ. The CDR3 length is 14 residues. Trimming removed 6 bases from V and 3 bases from J; junction bases left unmatched: 6. The CDR3 DNA follows: TGCGCCAGCACGTCTAGCGGAAGCTACAATGAGCAGTTCTTC. Translated: CASTSSGSYNEQFF.

The gene calls are TRBV30 and TRBJ2-1, with D tentatively TRBD1 (6 bases). CDR1 GTSNPN and CDR2 SVGIG come from the germline V gene (reference sequence). Trimming removed 5 bases at V and 12 bases at J, with 20 bases between. The CDR3 is made up of 13 amino acids. The CDR3 spells CAWSDLNRVGQFF. CDR3 DNA sequence: TGTGCCTGGTCCGATCTTAACAGGGTTGGGCAGTTCTTC.

This clone was seen a few times. The J gene is TRBJ1-5, the V gene TRBV7-9; D remains unclear. The CDR3 covers 12 residues. Trimming took off 5 bases at V and 9 bases at J, with 11 bases between the two ends. The germline V gene has CDR1 SEHNR and CDR2 FQNEAQ (reference sequence). The CDR3 here is CASSPGLRPQHF. For the CDR3, the DNA is TGTGCCAGCAGCCCGGGGTTAAGGCCCCAGCATTTT.

The rearrangement links TRBV5-1 to TRBJ2-7; TRBD1 is a possible D gene (6 bases). CDR3 length equals 15 residues. Germline V gene sequence: CDR1 SGHRS, CDR2 YFSETQ. V gave up 1 base and J gave up 2 bases, with 13 bases separating them. CDR3: CASSLPGDAAYEQYF. As DNA, the CDR3 is TGCGCCAGCAGCTTGCCAGGGGACGCCGCCTACGAGCAGTACTTC.

This clone was counted between two and nine times. This CDR3 is CASSLSYKRPSGANVLTF. CDR3 bases: TGTGCCAGCAGCTTATCATACAAGCGCCCCTCTGGGGCCAACGTCCTGACTTTC. The chain joins TRBV7-9 to TRBJ2-6; D not certain. CDR1 and CDR2 (germline): SEHNR, FQNEAQ (reference sequence). The CDR3 loop spans 18 amino acids. Trimming removed 2 bases from V and 0 bases from J, with 14 bases in between.

The table lists this clone with a count of one. The chain recombines TRBV18 with TRBJ2-5; D unclear. Germline CDR1 KGHSH, CDR2 LQKENI. The V gene lost 5 bases and the J gene lost 0 bases, with 7 bases spanning the gap. The CDR3 length is 13 residues. CDR3 protein: CASSIADQETQYF. The CDR3 coding sequence is TGTGCCAGCTCAATAGCTGACCAAGAGACCCAGTACTTC.